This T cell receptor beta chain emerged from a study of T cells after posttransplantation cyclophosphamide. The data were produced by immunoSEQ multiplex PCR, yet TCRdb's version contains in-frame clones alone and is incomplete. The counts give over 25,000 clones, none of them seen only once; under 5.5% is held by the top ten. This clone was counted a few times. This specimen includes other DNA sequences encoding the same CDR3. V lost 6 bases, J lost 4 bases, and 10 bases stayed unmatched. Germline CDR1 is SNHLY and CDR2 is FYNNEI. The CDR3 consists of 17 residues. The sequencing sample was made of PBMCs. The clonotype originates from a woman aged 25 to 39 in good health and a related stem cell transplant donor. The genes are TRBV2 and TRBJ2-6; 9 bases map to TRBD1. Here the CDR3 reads CASRYGTGSSGANVLTF. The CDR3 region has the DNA TGTGCCAGCAGATACGGGACAGGGTCTTCGGGGGCCAACGTCCTGACTTTC.